These 8 T cell receptor beta chains were sequenced from one sample in a study of blood T cell repertoires in COVID-19. Repertoires were generated with immunoSEQ multiplex PCR, while TCRdb's copy carries only in-frame clones and drops some. The sample holds approximately 290,000 clones, around 87% seen once. Sequenced: peripheral blood. These TCRs come from a man aged 18 to 30 with active or convalescent COVID-19.

The V call is TRBV27, the J call TRBJ1-4; TRBD1 matches 11 bases. With V trimmed by 5 bases and J by 3 bases, 8 bases remained unmatched. The CDR3 length is 17 residues. CDR1 MNHEY and CDR2 SMNVEV come from the germline V gene (reference sequence). In nucleotides, the CDR3 is TGTGCCAGCAGTACACGGGACAGGGGGTGGCCTAATGAAAAACTGTTTTTT. Its protein is CASSTRDRGWPNEKLFF.

The V and J genes are TRBV19 and TRBJ1-5; TRBD1 aligns across 8 bases. Germline V gene lookup returns CDR1 LNHDA and CDR2 SQIVND (reference sequence). Trimming at V came to 8 bases and at J to 3 bases, leaving 15 bases not matched to a gene. The CDR3 runs to 17 residues. The CDR3 is CASSNAKWGQVNQPQHF. The CDR3 bases are TGTGCCAGTTCGAACGCGAAGTGGGGACAGGTCAATCAGCCCCAGCATTTT.

There are a few counts of this clone. V gene TRBV11-2 combines with J gene TRBJ2-5; 8 bases align to TRBD2. Germline-derived CDR1 and CDR2 are SGHAT and FQNNGV. The CDR3 loop spans 15 amino acids. The V and J ends lost 3 bases and 1 base, in that order; junction bases with no gene match: 4. DNA for the CDR3: TGTGCCAGCAGCTTGCGCGGGGGGACCCAAGAGACCCAGTACTTC. Translation gives CASSLRGGTQETQYF.

The rearrangement uses TRBV28 and TRBJ2-7; TRBD2 might be the D (6 bases). V was shortened by 5 bases and J by 1 base, with 9 bases between the two germline ends. The germline gives CDR1 MDHEN, CDR2 SYDVKM. There are 13 residues in the CDR3. The CDR3 is CASSVGGSYEQYF. CDR3 coding DNA: TGTGCCAGCAGTGTGGGGGGTTCCTACGAGCAGTACTTC.

V is TRBV18 and J is TRBJ2-7; 7 bases line up with TRBD2. V lost 2 bases, J lost 3 bases, and 13 bases stayed unmatched. Looked up from germline, CDR1 is KGHSH and CDR2 is LQKENI. The CDR3 is made up of 17 amino acids. CDR3 DNA: TGTGCCAGCTCACCAAGGGCAGTAGCGGGTGGCGGCTACGAGCAGTACTTC. Translation gives CASSPRAVAGGGYEQYF. Variable domain in full (rest from reference TRBV18 and TRBJ2-7): NAGVMQNPRHLVRRRGQEARLRCSPMKGHSHVYWYRQLPEEGLKFMVYLQKENIIDESGMPKERFSAEFPKEGPSILRIQQVVRGDSAAYFCASSPRAVAGGGYEQYFGPGTRLTVT.

This rearrangement joins TRBV15 to TRBJ1-6; possible D gene TRBD1, 6 bases. CDR1 is LNHNV and CDR2 is YYDKDF in the germline V gene (reference sequence). The CDR3 is 15 residues long. Trimming took 0 bases from V and 10 from J, leaving 13 bases between them. CDR3 DNA sequence: TGTGCCACCAGCAGAGATACAGGGAGGGAGTCACCCCTCCACTTT. This sequence encodes CATSRDTGRESPLHF.

The V gene is TRBV12-3 or TRBV12-4, the J gene TRBJ1-1; TRBD1 is a possible D gene (5 bases). The CDR3 sequence is 10 residues long. V lost 6 bases and J 8 bases, leaving 7 bases between the germline ends. CDR3 sequence (DNA): TGTGCCAGCAGGGGGGGGGAAGCTTTCTTT. Amino acids: CASRGGEAFF.

This clone was detected only once. The chain employs TRBV4-3 and TRBJ2-7, with 7 bases identical to TRBD2. The V gene end was trimmed by 0 bases and the J gene end by 4 bases; junction bases not matched to a gene: 15. CDR1 is LGHNA and CDR2 is YSLEER in the germline V gene. The length of the CDR3 is 18 residues. The CDR3 DNA follows: TGCGCCAGCAGCCAAGACTCCCTCGCTAGCGGAGGGCGGTACGAGCAGTACTTC. Translating gives CASSQDSLASGGRYEQYF.